At least ten counts were recorded for the clone carrying this TCR beta chain. The ends were cut back, 1 base at V and 4 bases at J, with 14 bases in the middle. The germline CDR1 and CDR2 sequences are DFQATT and SNEGSKA (reference sequence). This CDR3 is built from 14 residues. The sample comes from a study of Graves' ophthalmopathy and Graves' hyperthyroidism. RNA transcripts yielded amplified TCR beta CDR3 regions. HTBI primers primed a first-round RT-PCR, and a second-round multiplex PCR followed. TCRdb analysed the multiplex PCR reads with MiXCR anew, one entry per CDR3 protein. The sample yields 340,000 or so distinct CDR3 sequences, 17% seen once.

This receptor was taken from an adult man with Graves' ophthalmopathy. The genes are TRBV20-1 and TRBJ2-7; D gene uncertain. Sample: peripheral blood. As DNA, the CDR3 is TGCAGTGCTAGAGCAACATACGATCGGTACGAGCAGTACTTC. As protein: CSARATYDRYEQYF.